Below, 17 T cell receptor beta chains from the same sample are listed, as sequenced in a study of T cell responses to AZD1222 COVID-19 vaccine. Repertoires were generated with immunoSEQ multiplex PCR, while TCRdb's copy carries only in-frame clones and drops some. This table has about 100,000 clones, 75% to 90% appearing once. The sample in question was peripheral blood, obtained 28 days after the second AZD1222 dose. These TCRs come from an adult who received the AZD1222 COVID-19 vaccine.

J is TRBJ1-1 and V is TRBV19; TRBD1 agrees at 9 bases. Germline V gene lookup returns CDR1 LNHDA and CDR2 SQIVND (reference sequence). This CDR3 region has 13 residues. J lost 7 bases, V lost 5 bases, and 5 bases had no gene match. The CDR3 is CASSLQGAGEAFF. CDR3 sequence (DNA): TGTGCCAGTAGTTTACAGGGGGCGGGTGAAGCTTTCTTT.

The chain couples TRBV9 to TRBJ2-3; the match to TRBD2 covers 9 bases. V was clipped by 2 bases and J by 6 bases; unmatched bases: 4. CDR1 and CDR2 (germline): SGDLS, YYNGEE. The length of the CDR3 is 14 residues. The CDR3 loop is CASSVRAGGDTQYF. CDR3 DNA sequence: TGTGCCAGCAGCGTCAGAGCGGGGGGTGATACGCAGTATTTT.

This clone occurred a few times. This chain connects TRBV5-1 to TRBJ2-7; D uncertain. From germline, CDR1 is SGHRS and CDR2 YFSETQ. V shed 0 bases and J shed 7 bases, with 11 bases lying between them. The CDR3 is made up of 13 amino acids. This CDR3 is CASSLEGAEEQYF. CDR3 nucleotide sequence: TGCGCCAGCAGCTTGGAGGGCGCGGAGGAGCAGTACTTC.

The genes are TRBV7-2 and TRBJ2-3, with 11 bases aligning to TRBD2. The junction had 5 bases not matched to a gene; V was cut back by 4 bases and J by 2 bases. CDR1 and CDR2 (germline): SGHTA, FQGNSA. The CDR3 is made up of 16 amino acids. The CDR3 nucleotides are TGTGCCAGCAGCTATATACTAGCGGGGGTCACAGATACGCAGTATTTT. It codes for CASSYILAGVTDTQYF.

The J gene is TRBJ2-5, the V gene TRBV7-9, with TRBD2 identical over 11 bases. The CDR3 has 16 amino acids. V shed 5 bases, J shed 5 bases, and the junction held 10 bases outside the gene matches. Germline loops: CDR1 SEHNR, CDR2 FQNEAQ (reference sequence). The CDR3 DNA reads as TGTGCCAGCAGCCTCGGGACTAGCGGCGGAGGGGAGACCCAGTACTTC. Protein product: CASSLGTSGGGETQYF.

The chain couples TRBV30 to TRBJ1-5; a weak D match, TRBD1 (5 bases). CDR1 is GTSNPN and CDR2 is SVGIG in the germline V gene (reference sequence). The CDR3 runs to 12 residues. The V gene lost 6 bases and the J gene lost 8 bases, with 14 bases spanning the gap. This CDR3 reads CACGGVTKPQHF. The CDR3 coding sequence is TGTGCCTGTGGGGGGGTTACGAAGCCCCAGCATTTT. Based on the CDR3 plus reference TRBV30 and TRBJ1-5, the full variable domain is SQTIHQWPATLVQPVGSPLSLECTVEGTSNPNLYWYRQAAGRGLQLLFYSVGIGQISSEVPQNLSASRPQDRQFILSSKKLLLSDSGFYLCACGGVTKPQHFGDGTRLSIL.

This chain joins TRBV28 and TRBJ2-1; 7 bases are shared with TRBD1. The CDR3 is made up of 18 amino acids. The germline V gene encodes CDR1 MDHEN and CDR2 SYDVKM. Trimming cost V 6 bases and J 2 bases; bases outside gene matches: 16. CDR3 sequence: CASSPLGTTGDTYNEQFF. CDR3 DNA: TGTGCCAGCAGCCCCTTGGGGACAACAGGGGATACCTACAATGAGCAGTTCTTC.

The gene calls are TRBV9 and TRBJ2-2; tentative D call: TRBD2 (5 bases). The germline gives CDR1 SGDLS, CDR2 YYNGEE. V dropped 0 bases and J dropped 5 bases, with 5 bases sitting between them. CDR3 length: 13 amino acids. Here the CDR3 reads CASSVERTGELFF. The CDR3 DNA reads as TGTGCCAGCAGCGTAGAGCGGACCGGGGAGCTGTTTTTT.

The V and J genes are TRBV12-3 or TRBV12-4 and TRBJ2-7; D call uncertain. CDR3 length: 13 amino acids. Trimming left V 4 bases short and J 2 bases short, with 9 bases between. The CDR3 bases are TGTGCCAGCAGTTCACGGCAACCCTACGAGCAGTACTTC. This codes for CASSSRQPYEQYF.

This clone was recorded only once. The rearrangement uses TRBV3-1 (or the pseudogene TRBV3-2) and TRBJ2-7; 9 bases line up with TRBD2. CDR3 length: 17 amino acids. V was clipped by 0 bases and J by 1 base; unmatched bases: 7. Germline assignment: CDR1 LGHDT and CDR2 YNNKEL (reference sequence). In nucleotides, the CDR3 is TGTGCCAGCAGCCAAGATTGGGCGGGAGGGGGGTCCTACGAGCAGTACTTC. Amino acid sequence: CASSQDWAGGGSYEQYF.

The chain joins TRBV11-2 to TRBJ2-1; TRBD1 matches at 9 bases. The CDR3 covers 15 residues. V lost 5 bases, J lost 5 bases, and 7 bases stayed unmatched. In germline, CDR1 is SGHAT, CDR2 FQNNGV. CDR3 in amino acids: CASSHRGLQDNEQFF. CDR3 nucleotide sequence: TGTGCCAGCAGCCACAGGGGGCTCCAGGACAATGAGCAGTTCTTC.

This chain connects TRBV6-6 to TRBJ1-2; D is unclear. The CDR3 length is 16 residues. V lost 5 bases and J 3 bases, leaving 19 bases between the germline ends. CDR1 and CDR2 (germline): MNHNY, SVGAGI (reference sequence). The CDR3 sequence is CASSTFGLLVYYGYTF. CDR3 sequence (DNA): TGTGCCAGCAGTACCTTCGGGCTTTTAGTTTACTATGGCTACACCTTC.

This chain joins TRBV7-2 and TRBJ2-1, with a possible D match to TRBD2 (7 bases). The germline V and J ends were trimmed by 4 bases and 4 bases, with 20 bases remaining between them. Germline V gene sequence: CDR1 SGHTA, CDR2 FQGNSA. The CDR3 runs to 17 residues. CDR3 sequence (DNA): TGTGCCAGCAGCTCGGTCCCGGGCGGGGGCCAATACAATGAGCAGTTCTTC. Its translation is CASSSVPGGGQYNEQFF.

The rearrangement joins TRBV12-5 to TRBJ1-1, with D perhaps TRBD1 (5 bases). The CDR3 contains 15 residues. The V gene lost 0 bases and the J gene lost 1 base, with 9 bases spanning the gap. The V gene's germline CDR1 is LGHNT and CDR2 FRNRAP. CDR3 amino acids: CASGLVRGGNTEAFF. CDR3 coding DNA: TGTGCTAGTGGTTTGGTACGGGGGGGGAACACTGAAGCTTTCTTT.

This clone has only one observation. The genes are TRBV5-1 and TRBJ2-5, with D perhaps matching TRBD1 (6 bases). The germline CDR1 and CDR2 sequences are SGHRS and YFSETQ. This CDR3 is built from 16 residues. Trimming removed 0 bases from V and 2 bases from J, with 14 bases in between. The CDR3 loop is CASSLGHRGYQETQYF. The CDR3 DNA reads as TGCGCCAGCAGCTTGGGCCATAGGGGGTATCAAGAGACCCAGTACTTC.

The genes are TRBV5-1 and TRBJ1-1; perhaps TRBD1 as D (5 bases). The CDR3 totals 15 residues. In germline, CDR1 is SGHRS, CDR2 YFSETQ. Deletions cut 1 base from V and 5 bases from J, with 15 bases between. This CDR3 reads CASSLRGEGRTEAFF. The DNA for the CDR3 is TGCGCCAGCAGCTTGCGAGGGGAGGGCAGGACTGAAGCTTTCTTT.

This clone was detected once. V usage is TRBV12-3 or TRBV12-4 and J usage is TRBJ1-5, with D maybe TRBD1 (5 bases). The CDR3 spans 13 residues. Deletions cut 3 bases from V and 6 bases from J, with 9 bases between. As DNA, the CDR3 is TGTGCCAGCAGTTTCGGGGGTGGTCAGCCCCAGCATTTT. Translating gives CASSFGGGQPQHF.